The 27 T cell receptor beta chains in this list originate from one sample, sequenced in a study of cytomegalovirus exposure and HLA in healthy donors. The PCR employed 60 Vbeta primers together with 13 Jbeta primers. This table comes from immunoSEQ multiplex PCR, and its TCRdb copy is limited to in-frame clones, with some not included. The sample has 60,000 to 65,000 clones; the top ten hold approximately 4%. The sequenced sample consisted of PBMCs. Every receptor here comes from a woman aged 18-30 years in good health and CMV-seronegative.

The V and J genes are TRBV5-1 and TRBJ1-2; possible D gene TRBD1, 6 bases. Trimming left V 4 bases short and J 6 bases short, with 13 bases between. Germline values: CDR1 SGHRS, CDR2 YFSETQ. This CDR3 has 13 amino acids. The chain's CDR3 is CASSPGARDGYTF. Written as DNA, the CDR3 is TGCGCCAGCAGCCCAGGGGCCAGGGATGGCTACACCTTC.

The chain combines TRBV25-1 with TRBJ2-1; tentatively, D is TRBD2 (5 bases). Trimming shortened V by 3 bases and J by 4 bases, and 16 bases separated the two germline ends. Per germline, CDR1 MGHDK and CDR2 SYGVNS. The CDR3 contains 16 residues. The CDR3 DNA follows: TGTGCCAGCAGTGAGGCCCCGAGGGAACCTTACAATGAGCAGTTCTTC. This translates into CASSEAPREPYNEQFF.

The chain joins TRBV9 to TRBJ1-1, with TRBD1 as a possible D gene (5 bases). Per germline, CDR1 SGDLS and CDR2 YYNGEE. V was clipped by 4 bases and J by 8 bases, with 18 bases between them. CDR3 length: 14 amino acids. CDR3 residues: CASSPRRWGMEAFF. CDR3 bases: TGTGCCAGCAGCCCCCGGCGCTGGGGCATGGAAGCTTTCTTT.

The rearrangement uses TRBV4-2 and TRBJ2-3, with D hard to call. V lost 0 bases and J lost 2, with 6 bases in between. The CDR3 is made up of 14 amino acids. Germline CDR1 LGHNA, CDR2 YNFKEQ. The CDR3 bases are TGTGCCAGCAGCCAAGACGCGGCCACAGATACGCAGTATTTT. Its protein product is CASSQDAATDTQYF.

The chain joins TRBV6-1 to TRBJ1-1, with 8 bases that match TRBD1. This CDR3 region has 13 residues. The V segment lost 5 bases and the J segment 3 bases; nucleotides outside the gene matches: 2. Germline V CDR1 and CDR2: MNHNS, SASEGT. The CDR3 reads CASSQDRDTEAFF. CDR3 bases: TGTGCCAGCAGTCAGGACAGGGACACTGAAGCTTTCTTT.

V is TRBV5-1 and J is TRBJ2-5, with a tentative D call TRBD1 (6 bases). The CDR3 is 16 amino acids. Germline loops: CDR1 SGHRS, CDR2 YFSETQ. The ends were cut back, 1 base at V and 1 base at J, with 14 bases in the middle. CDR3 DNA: TGCGCCAGCAGCTTGACCCCTCAGGGGACCCAAGAGACCCAGTACTTC. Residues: CASSLTPQGTQETQYF.

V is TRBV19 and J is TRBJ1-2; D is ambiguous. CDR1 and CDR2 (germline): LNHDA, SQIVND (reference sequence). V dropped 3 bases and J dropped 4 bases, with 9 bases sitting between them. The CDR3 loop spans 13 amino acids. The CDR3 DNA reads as TGTGCCAGTAGTATTCAAGAGTTCTATGGCTACACCTTC. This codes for CASSIQEFYGYTF.

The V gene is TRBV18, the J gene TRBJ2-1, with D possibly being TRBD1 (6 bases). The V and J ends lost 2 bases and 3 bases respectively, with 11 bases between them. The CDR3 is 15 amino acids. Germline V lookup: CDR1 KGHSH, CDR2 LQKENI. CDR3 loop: CASSPAPGVYNEQFF. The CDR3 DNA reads TGTGCCAGCTCACCAGCCCCAGGGGTCTACAATGAGCAGTTCTTC.

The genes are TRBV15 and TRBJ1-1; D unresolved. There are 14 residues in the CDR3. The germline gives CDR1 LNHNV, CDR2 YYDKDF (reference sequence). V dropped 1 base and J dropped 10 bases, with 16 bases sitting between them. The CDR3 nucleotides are TGTGCCACCAGCAGAGCCTCCCCCGCGGTAGTAGCTTTCTTT. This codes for CATSRASPAVVAFF. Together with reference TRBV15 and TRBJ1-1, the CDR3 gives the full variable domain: DAMVIQNPRYQVTQFGKPVTLSCSQTLNHNVMYWYQQKSSQAPKLLFHYYDKDFNNEADTPDNFQSRRPNTSFCFLDIRSPGLGDTAMYLCATSRASPAVVAFFGQGTRLTVV.

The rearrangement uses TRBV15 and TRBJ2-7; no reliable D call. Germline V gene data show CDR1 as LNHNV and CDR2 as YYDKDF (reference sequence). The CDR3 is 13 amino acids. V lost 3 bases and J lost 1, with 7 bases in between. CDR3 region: CATSSLLSYEQYF. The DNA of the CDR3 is TGTGCCACCAGCAGTCTTCTATCCTACGAGCAGTACTTC.

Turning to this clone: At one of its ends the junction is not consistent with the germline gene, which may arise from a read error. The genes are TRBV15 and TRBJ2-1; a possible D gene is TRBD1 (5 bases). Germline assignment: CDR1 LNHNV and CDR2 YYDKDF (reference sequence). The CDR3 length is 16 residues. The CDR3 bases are TGTGCCACCAGCAGAGGGGGCGCGGTCTCCGACAATGAGCAGTTCTTC. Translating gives CATSRGGAVSDNEQFF.

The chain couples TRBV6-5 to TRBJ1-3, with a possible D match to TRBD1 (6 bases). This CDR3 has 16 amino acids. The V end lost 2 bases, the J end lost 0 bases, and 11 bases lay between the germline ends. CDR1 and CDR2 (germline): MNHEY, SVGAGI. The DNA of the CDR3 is TGTGCCAGCAGTTACCGCTGGGACACCTCTGGAAACACCATATATTTT. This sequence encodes CASSYRWDTSGNTIYF.

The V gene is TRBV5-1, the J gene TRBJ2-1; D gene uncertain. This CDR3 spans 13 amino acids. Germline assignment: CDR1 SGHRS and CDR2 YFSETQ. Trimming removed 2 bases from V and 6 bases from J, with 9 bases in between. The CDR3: CASSFTPGNEQFF. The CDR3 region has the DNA TGCGCCAGCAGCTTTACGCCGGGCAATGAGCAGTTCTTC.

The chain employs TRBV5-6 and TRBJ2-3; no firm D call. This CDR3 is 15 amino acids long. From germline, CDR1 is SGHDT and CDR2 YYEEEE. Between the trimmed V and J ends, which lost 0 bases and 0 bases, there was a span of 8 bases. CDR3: CASSLASSSTDTQYF. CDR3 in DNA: TGTGCCAGCAGCTTGGCTTCGTCTAGCACAGATACGCAGTATTTT.

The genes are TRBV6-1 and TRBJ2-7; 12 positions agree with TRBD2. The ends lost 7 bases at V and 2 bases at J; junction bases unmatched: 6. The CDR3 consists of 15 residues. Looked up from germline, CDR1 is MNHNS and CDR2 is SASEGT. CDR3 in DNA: TGTGCCAGCAAAGCTAGCGGGGGGGTTGCCTACGAGCAGTACTTC. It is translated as CASKASGGVAYEQYF.

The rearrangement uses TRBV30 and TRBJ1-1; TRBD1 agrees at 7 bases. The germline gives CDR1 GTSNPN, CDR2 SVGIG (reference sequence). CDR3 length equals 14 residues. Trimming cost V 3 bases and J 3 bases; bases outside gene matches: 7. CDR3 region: CAWRTRGADTEAFF. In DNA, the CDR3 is TGTGCCTGGAGAACCAGGGGGGCGGACACTGAAGCTTTCTTT.

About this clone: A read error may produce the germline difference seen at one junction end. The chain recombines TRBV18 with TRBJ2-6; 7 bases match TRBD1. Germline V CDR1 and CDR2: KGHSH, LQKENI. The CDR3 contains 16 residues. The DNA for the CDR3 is TGTGCCAGCGCACCGAGGGGGCACTCTGGGGCCAACGTCCTGACTTTC. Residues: CASAPRGHSGANVLTF. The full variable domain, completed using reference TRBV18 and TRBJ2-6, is NAGVMQNPRHLVRRRGQEARLRCSPMKGHSHVYWYRQLPEEGLKFMVYLQKENIIDESGMPKERFSAEFPKEGPSILRIQQVVRGDSAAYFCASAPRGHSGANVLTFGAGSRLTVL.

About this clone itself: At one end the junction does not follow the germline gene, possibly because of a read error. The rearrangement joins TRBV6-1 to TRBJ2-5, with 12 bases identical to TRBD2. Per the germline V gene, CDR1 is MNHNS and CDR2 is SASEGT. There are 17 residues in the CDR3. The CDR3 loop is CASSEFPSGRAAENQYF. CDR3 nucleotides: TGTGCCAGCAGTGAATTTCCTAGCGGGAGGGCCGCAGAGAACCAGTACTTC.

The CDR3 DNA reads TGTGCCAGCAGCCCCCCGCGGGGCTATGGCTACACCTTC. Its translation is CASSPPRGYGYTF. The chain carries TRBV7-9 and TRBJ1-2; no clear D gene. Germline assignment: CDR1 SEHNR and CDR2 FQNEAQ (reference sequence). Deletions cut 5 bases from V and 4 bases from J, with 11 bases between. The CDR3 totals 13 residues. Looking up the rest from reference TRBV7-9 and TRBJ1-2 gives the full variable domain: DTGVSQNPRHKITKRGQNVTFRCDPISEHNRLYWYRQTLGQGPEFLTYFQNEAQLEKSRLLSDRFSAERPKGSFSTLEIQRTEQGDSAMYLCASSPPRGYGYTFGSGTRLTVV.

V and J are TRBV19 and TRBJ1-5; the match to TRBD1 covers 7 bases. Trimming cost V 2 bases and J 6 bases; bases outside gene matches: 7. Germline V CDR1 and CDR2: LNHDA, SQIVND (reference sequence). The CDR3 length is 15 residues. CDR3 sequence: CASSISTGVAQPQHF. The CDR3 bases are TGTGCCAGTAGTATAAGTACAGGGGTGGCTCAGCCCCAGCATTTT.

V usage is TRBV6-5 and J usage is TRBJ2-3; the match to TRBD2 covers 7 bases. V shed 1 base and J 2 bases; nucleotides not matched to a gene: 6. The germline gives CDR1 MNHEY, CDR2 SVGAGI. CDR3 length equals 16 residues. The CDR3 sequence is CASSYLRGRSTDTQYF. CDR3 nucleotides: TGTGCCAGCAGTTACTTGCGGGGGAGATCCACAGATACGCAGTATTTT.

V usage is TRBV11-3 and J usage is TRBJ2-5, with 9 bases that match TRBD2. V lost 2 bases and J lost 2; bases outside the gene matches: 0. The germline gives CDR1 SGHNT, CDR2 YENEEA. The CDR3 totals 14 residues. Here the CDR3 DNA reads TGTGCCAGCAGCTTACTAGCGGGGCAAGAGACCCAGTACTTC. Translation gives CASSLLAGQETQYF.

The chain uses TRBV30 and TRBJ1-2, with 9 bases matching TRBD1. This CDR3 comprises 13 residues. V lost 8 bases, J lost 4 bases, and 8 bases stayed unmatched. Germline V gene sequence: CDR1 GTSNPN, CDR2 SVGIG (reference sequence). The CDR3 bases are TGTGCCCGCCGGGACAGGGTGGCCTATGGCTACACCTTC. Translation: CARRDRVAYGYTF.

CDR3 nucleotides: TGTGCCAGCAGTGAACAGATGGCTAACTATGGCTACACCTTC. It codes for CASSEQMANYGYTF. The V and J genes are TRBV6-1 and TRBJ1-2, with D unresolved. The germline CDR1 and CDR2 sequences are MNHNS and SASEGT. The CDR3 extends over 14 amino acids. Trimming shortened V by 2 bases and J by 0 bases, and 7 bases separated the two germline ends.

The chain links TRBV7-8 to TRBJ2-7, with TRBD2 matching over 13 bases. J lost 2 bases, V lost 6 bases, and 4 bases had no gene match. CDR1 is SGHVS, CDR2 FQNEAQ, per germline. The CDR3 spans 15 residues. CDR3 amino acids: CASRPGTSGAYEQYF. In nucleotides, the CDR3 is TGTGCCAGCAGACCCGGGACTAGCGGGGCCTACGAGCAGTACTTC. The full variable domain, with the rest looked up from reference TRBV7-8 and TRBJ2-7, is GAGVSQSPRYKVAKRGQDVALRCDPISGHVSLFWYQQALGQGPEFLTYFQNEAQLDKSGLPSDRFFAERPEGSVSTLKIQRTQQEDSAVYLCASRPGTSGAYEQYFGPGTRLTVT.

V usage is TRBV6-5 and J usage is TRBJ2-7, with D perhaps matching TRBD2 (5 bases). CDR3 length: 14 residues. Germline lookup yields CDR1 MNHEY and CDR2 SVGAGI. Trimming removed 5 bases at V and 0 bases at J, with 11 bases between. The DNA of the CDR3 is TGTGCCAGCAGTAGGGCAGGACTCTCCTACGAGCAGTACTTC. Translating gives CASSRAGLSYEQYF.

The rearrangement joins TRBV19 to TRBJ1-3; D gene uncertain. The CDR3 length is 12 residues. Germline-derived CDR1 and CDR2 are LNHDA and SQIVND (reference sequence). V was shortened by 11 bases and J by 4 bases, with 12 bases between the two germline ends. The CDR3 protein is CAAAGWGNTIYF. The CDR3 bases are TGTGCCGCAGCGGGGTGGGGAAACACCATATATTTT.